Shown below are 18 T cell receptor beta chains from a single sample sequenced in a study of blood T cell repertoires in COVID-19. Libraries were prepared by immunoSEQ multiplex PCR; TCRdb keeps only in-frame clonotypes and omits some of them. The data contain around 200,000 clones, approximately 83% of them singletons. Sequenced material: peripheral blood. The receptors originated from a human donor with active or convalescent COVID-19. The donor label of this sample is uncertain.

The gene calls are TRBV18 and TRBJ2-7; a possible D gene is TRBD2 (6 bases). Per germline, CDR1 KGHSH and CDR2 LQKENI. This CDR3 contains 15 residues. The V gene lost 4 bases and the J gene lost 3 bases, with 16 bases spanning the gap. In nucleotides, the CDR3 is TGTGCCAGCTCACTTGGAGGGCAGGGAGGCTACGAGCAGTACTTC. It translates to CASSLGGQGGYEQYF.

The table lists this clone with a count of one. The chain employs TRBV29-1 and TRBJ2-4; TRBD1 matches at 8 bases. In germline, CDR1 is SQVTM, CDR2 ANQGSEA. V was clipped by 5 bases and J by 3 bases; unmatched bases: 3. The CDR3 length is 13 residues. The CDR3 region has the DNA TGCAGCGTTAAGGACAGGGACAAAAACATTCAGTACTTC. This sequence encodes CSVKDRDKNIQYF. Combining the CDR3 with reference TRBV29-1 and TRBJ2-4 gives the whole variable domain SAVISQKPSRDICQRGTSLTIQCQVDSQVTMMFWYRQQPGQSLTLIATANQGSEATYESGFVIDKFPISRPNLTFSTLTVSNMSPEDSSIYLCSVKDRDKNIQYFGAGTRLSVL.

The chain carries TRBV28 and TRBJ1-2, with D tentatively TRBD1 (5 bases). The V gene lost 3 bases and the J gene lost 4 bases, with 12 bases spanning the gap. In germline, CDR1 is MDHEN, CDR2 SYDVKM. This CDR3 contains 14 residues. The CDR3 is CASSFGGRGYGYTF. In DNA, the CDR3 is TGTGCCAGCAGTTTTGGGGGGAGAGGCTATGGCTACACCTTC.

The V and J genes are TRBV15 and TRBJ2-5, with TRBD1 identical over 8 bases. The V and J ends lost 5 bases and 3 bases, in that order; junction bases with no gene match: 5. CDR3 length: 14 residues. Germline CDR1 LNHNV, CDR2 YYDKDF (reference sequence). Written as DNA, the CDR3 is TGTGCCACCAGCGGATCACAGGGGGAAGAGACCCAGTACTTC. Its translation: CATSGSQGEETQYF.

The chain couples TRBV19 to TRBJ1-5; 7 nucleotides align to TRBD1. After removal of 6 bases from V and 5 bases from J, the junction contained 7 bases not matched to a gene. From germline, CDR1 is LNHDA and CDR2 SQIVND (reference sequence). There are 14 residues in the CDR3. CDR3 loop: CASRKTGDDQPQHF. The DNA of the CDR3 is TGTGCCAGTAGGAAAACAGGGGACGATCAGCCCCAGCATTTT.

The gene calls are TRBV15 and TRBJ2-7; 9 positions match TRBD2. The CDR3 has 13 amino acids. In germline, CDR1 is LNHNV, CDR2 YYDKDF (reference sequence). J was trimmed by 4 bases and V by 5 bases; bases with no gene match: 3. CDR3 DNA sequence: TGTGCCACCAGCTTTGGACTAGCGTACGAGCAGTACTTC. It yields the protein CATSFGLAYEQYF.

The chain combines TRBV4-2 with TRBJ2-3; D might be TRBD2 (5 bases). V lost 1 base and J lost 5, with 10 bases in between. Germline V gene data show CDR1 as LGHNA and CDR2 as YNFKEQ. The length of the CDR3 is 14 residues. In DNA, the CDR3 is TGTGCCAGCAGCCAAGGTTCTAGCCGAGATACGCAGTATTTT. This encodes CASSQGSSRDTQYF.

V usage is TRBV29-1 and J usage is TRBJ2-1, with 15 bases lining up with TRBD2. CDR3 size: 16 residues. The V gene end was trimmed by 1 base and the J gene end by 6 bases; junction bases not matched to a gene: 4. Germline V CDR1 and CDR2: SQVTM, ANQGSEA. The chain's CDR3 is CSVEGTSGGVTNEQFF. DNA for the CDR3: TGCAGCGTTGAAGGGACTAGCGGGGGGGTCACCAATGAGCAGTTCTTC.

The rearrangement links TRBV4-1 to TRBJ2-1, with 7 bases that match TRBD2. Germline CDR1 MGHRA, CDR2 YSYEKL. The CDR3 has 17 amino acids. V gave up 0 bases and J gave up 1 base; unmatched junction bases: 6. CDR3 sequence: CASSQETGLTSYNEQFF. The CDR3 DNA follows: TGCGCCAGCAGCCAAGAGACGGGACTAACATCCTACAATGAGCAGTTCTTC.

V and J are TRBV25-1 and TRBJ1-1, with D perhaps TRBD1 (6 bases). V was shortened by 2 bases and J by 5 bases, with 15 bases between the two germline ends. The CDR3 runs to 15 residues. Germline loops: CDR1 MGHDK, CDR2 SYGVNS. The CDR3 region has the DNA TGTGCCAGCAGTGAAGAGGGGGGGGGACGGACTGAAGCTTTCTTT. Its translation is CASSEEGGGRTEAFF.

V gene TRBV9 combines with J gene TRBJ2-5; 7 bases fit TRBD2. Germline CDR1 SGDLS, CDR2 YYNGEE. CDR3 length: 14 amino acids. Germline trimming cut 4 bases from V and 1 base from J; bases unmatched to any gene: 4. CDR3 sequence: CASSPRTSQETQYF. The DNA of the CDR3 is TGTGCCAGCAGCCCTCGGACTAGCCAAGAGACCCAGTACTTC.

This clone was detected a few times. The rearrangement uses TRBV19 and TRBJ1-2; 9 bases agree with TRBD1. This CDR3 has 14 residues. The trim removed 7 bases at V and 7 bases at J, leaving 10 bases unmatched. Germline CDR1 LNHDA, CDR2 SQIVND (reference sequence). The DNA for the CDR3 is TGTGCCAGTACCACCGACAGGGGGAGGTTTGGCTACACCTTC. It codes for CASTTDRGRFGYTF.

The chain employs TRBV28 and TRBJ1-4; D is undetermined. CDR1 MDHEN and CDR2 SYDVKM come from the germline V gene. Trimming removed 6 bases from V and 8 bases from J, with 10 bases in between. The CDR3 is made up of 12 amino acids. The DNA for the CDR3 is TGTGCCAGCAGGGTGGTCGGGGAAAAACTGTTTTTT. It translates to CASRVVGEKLFF.

CDR3 sequence: CASSPLREGRVRTDTQYF. DNA for the CDR3: TGTGCCAGCTCACCACTGCGGGAGGGCCGAGTGAGAACAGATACGCAGTATTTT. V gene TRBV18 combines with J gene TRBJ2-3; 9 positions match TRBD2. Germline values: CDR1 KGHSH, CDR2 LQKENI. Trimming took 1 base from V and 3 from J; bases not matched to a gene: 11. The CDR3 consists of 18 residues.

The chain employs TRBV28 and TRBJ1-1, with D hard to call. Germline V gene sequence: CDR1 MDHEN, CDR2 SYDVKM. The CDR3 extends over 13 amino acids. V lost 6 bases to trimming and J lost 4 bases, with 12 bases between them. CDR3 bases: TGTGCCAGCAGCGAGGCCCCGGGCACTGAAGCTTTCTTT. Its translation is CASSEAPGTEAFF.

The V gene is TRBV30, the J gene TRBJ2-6; D is unclear. This CDR3 region has 14 residues. V lost 0 bases to trimming and J lost 3 bases, with 6 bases between them. Germline V CDR1 and CDR2: GTSNPN, SVGIG (reference sequence). CDR3 amino acids: CAWSVRLGANVLTF. DNA for the CDR3: TGTGCCTGGAGTGTACGACTTGGGGCCAACGTCCTGACTTTC.

A single count supports this clone. The chain couples TRBV5-1 to TRBJ2-1, with 7 bases identical to TRBD2. Looked up from germline, CDR1 is SGHRS and CDR2 is YFSETQ. The junction had 7 bases not matched to a gene; V was cut back by 4 bases and J by 3 bases. The CDR3 consists of 15 residues. The CDR3 reads CASSQSGDFYNEQFF. CDR3 nucleotide sequence: TGCGCCAGCAGCCAAAGCGGGGATTTCTACAATGAGCAGTTCTTC.

The J gene is TRBJ2-3, the V gene TRBV7-9, with 10 bases matching TRBD2. CDR3 length equals 14 residues. V lost 10 bases to trimming and J lost 0 bases; unmatched junction nucleotides: 4. The germline V gene encodes CDR1 SEHNR and CDR2 FQNEAQ (reference sequence). CDR3 protein: CATLAGESTDTQYF. The CDR3 bases are TGTGCCACCCTAGCGGGAGAGAGCACAGATACGCAGTATTTT. Full variable domain (remainder filled in from reference TRBV7-9 and TRBJ2-3): DTGVSQNPRHKITKRGQNVTFRCDPISEHNRLYWYRQTLGQGPEFLTYFQNEAQLEKSRLLSDRFSAERPKGSFSTLEIQRTEQGDSAMYLCATLAGESTDTQYFGPGTRLTVL.